Sequencing of this TCR beta chain was carried out in a study of blood T cell repertoires in COVID-19. Turning to the study itself: T cells, B-cell-depleted T cells, or PBMCs supplied cDNA or gDNA.

The germline V gene has CDR1 SGHRS and CDR2 YFSETQ. CDR3 size: 14 residues. V was shortened by 4 bases and J by 1 base, with 11 bases between the two germline ends. In the source study's methods: Using reference gene primer amplification, nucleated cell counts were estimated. TCRdb's table, derived via immunoSEQ multiplex PCR, lists solely in-frame clones and lacks some. Clonal size and the V and J genes are those of that table, whereas D and trimming came from the DNA. This table has almost 400,000 clones, more than 75% appearing once. Input material: PBMCs or T cells enriched from blood (not recorded which). The chain is built from TRBV5-1 and TRBJ1-1, with unresolved D. The source of this sequence is a woman aged 25 to 45 with acute COVID-19. The CDR3: CASSGTTQNTEAFF. DNA of the CDR3: TGCGCCAGCAGCGGAACGACACAGAACACTGAAGCTTTCTTT. The entire variable domain, with the rest obtained from reference TRBV5-1 and TRBJ1-1, is as follows: KAGVTQTPRYLIKTRGQQVTLSCSPISGHRSVSWYQQTPGQGLQFLFEYFSETQRNKGNFPGRFSGRQFSNSRSEMNVSTLELGDSALYLCASSGTTQNTEAFFGQGTRLTVV.